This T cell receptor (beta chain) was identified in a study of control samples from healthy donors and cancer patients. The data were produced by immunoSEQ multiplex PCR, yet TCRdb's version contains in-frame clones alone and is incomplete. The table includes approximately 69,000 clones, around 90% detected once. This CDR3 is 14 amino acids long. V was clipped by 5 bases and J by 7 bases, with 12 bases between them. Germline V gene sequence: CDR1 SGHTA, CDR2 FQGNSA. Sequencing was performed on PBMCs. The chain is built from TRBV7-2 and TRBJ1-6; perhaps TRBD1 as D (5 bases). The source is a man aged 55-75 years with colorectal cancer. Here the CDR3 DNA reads TGTGCCAGCAGCAAGGGACGACGGAATTCACCCCTCCACTTT. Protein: CASSKGRRNSPLHF.